A selection of T cell receptor beta chains follows, all from one sample in a study of read filtering for tumor transcriptome and immune sequencing. TCRdb independently ran MiXCR on the reads; one entry per CDR3 protein. The sample consists of 100,000 to 150,000 distinct CDR3 sequences, approximately 13% of them appearing once. Source material: a population of CD138-negative cells sorted from bone marrow. These receptors were taken from a donor at least 40 years old with multiple myeloma. The CDR3 runs from the conserved cysteine through the conserved F or W. The D gene is left open where the match is weak. Clone size is stated in some rows and not others, as once, few, many or a class when expanded.

TRBJ1-1 many - TRBV5-1 CASSRGDKKNTEAFF TGCGCCAGCAGCCGGGGGGACAAAAAGAACACTGAAGCTTTCTTT
TRBJ2-1 many TRBD2 TRBV12-3/TRBV12-4 CASLWTSAIYNEQFF TGTGCCAGCCTGTGGACTAGCGCAATCTACAATGAGCAGTTCTTC
TRBJ2-7 many - TRBV11-3 CASSSLAAPYEQYF TGTGCCAGCAGCTCGCTAGCTGCCCCCTACGAGCAGTACTTC
TRBJ1-1 many - TRBV20-1 CSARPPNRYTEAFF TGCAGTGCCCGCCCCCCCAATAGGTACACTGAAGCTTTCTTT
TRBJ2-7 many - TRBV5-1 CASSLEGLSSYEQYF TGCGCCAGCAGCTTGGAAGGACTTAGCTCCTACGAGCAGTACTTC
TRBJ2-3 many TRBD2 TRBV7-3 CASSRGTSGTTDTQYF TGTGCCAGCAGCCGAGGGACTAGCGGAACCACAGATACGCAGTATTTT
TRBJ1-1 many TRBD1 TRBV14 CASSPATGWHTEAFF TGTGCCAGCAGTCCTGCGACAGGGTGGCACACTGAAGCTTTCTTT
TRBJ2-2 few TRBD1 TRBV4-3 CASSDRDRPNTGELFF TGCGCCAGCAGCGACCGGGACAGGCCGAACACCGGGGAGCTGTTTTTT
TRBJ2-4 - - TRBV4-1 CASSHRAGLAKNIQYF TGCGCCAGCAGCCATCGAGCGGGCCTAGCCAAAAACATTCAGTACTTC
TRBJ2-1 many - TRBV11-3 CASSLARTVFNEQFF TGTGCCAGCAGCTTAGCTAGGACTGTTTTCAATGAGCAGTTCTTC